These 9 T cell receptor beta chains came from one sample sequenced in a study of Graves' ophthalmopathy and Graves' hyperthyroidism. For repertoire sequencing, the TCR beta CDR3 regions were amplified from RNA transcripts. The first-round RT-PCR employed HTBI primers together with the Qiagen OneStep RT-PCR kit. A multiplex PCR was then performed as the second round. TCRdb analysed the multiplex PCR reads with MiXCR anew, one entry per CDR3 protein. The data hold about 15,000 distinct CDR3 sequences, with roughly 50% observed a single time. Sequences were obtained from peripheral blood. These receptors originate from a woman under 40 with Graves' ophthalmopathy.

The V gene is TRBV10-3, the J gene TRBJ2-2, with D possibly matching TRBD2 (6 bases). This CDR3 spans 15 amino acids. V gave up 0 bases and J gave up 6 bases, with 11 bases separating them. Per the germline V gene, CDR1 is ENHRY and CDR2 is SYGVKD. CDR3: CAISESRRDAGELFF. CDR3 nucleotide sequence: TGTGCCATCAGTGAGTCAAGGCGGGACGCCGGGGAGCTGTTTTTT.

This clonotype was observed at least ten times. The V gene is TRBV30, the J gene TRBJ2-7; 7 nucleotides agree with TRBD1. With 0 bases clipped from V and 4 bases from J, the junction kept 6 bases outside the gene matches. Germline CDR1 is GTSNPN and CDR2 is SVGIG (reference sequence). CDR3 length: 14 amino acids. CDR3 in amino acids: CAWSVSGGSYEQYF. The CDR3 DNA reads TGTGCCTGGAGTGTTTCAGGGGGTAGTTACGAGCAGTACTTC.

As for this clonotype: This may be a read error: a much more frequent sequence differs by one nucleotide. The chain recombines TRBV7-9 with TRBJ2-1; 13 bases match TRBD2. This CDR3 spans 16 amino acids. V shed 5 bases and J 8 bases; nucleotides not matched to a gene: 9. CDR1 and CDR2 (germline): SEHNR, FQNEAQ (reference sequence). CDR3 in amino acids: CASSLTRTSGGHEQFF. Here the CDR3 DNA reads TGTGCCAGCAGCCTAACAAGGACTAGCGGGGGCCATGAGCAGTTCTTC.

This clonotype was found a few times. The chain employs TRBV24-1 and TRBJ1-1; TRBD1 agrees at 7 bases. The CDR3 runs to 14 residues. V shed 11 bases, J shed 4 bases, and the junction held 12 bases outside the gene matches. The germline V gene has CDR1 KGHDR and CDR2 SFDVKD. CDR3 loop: CAIKDRRRGTEAFF. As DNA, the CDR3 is TGTGCCATTAAGGACAGGCGACGTGGCACTGAAGCTTTCTTT.

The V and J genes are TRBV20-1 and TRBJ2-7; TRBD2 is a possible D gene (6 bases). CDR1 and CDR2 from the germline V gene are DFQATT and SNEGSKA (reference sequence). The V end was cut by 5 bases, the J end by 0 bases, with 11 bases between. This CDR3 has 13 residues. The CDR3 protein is CSAARDSSYEQYF. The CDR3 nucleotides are TGCAGTGCTGCCCGGGACTCCTCCTACGAGCAGTACTTC.

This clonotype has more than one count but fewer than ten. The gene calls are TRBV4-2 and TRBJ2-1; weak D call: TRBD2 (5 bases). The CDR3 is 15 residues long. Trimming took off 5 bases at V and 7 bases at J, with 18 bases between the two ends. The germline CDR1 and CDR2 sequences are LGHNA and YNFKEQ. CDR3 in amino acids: CASSTRRDYLNEQFF. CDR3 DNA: TGTGCCAGCAGCACCAGGCGAGACTACCTAAATGAGCAGTTCTTC.

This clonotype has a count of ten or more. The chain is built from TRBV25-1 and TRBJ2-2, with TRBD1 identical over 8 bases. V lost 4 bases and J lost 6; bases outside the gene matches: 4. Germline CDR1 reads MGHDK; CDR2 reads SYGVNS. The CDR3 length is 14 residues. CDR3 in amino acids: CASSADRVSGELFF. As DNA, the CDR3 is TGTGCCAGCAGTGCGGACAGGGTGTCCGGGGAGCTGTTTTTT.

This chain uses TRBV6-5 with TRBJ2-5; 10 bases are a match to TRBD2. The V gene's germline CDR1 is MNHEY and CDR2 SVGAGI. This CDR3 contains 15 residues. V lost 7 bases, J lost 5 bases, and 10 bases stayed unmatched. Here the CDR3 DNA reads TGTGCCAGCACCCTACAAGCGGGAGGGCCGGAGACCCAGTACTTC. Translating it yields CASTLQAGGPETQYF.

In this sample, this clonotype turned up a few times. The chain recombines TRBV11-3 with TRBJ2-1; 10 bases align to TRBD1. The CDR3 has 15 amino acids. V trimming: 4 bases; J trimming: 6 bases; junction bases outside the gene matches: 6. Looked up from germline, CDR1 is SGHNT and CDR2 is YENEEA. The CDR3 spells CASSSGQGVGNEQFF. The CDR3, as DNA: TGTGCCAGCAGCTCCGGACAGGGGGTAGGCAATGAGCAGTTCTTC. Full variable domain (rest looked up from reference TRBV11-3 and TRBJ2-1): EAGVVQSPRYKIIEKKQPVAFWCNPISGHNTLYWYLQNLGQGPELLIRYENEEAVDDSQLPKDRFSAERLKGVDSTLKIQPAELGDSAVYLCASSSGQGVGNEQFFGPGTRLTVL.